A single sample gave rise to the 10 T cell receptor beta chains below, sequenced in a study of blood T cells in healthy people across ages. Sample-barcoded 5' priming and a J-beta primer mix drove a second PCR of about 7 to 11 cycles. TCRdb itself ran the 5' RACE reads through MiXCR, one entry per CDR3 protein. The data contain about 1,400,000 distinct CDR3 sequences, around 55% of them singletons. Sequencing used blood. The receptor source for this set is a man between 18 and 29 years old in good health.

Concerning this clonotype: The junction and the germline gene differ at one end; a read error may be behind it. The chain uses TRBV12-3 or TRBV12-4 and TRBJ1-1, with D hard to call. The CDR3 sequence is 12 residues long. CDR3 loop: CASSGGVTGAFF. In nucleotides, the CDR3 is TGTGCCAGCAGTGGCGGGGTAACTGGAGCTTTCTTT.

This chain connects TRBV6-4 to TRBJ2-3, with D uncertain. This CDR3 spans 13 amino acids. Germline assignment: CDR1 MRHNA and CDR2 SNTAGT. Trimming removed 3 bases at V and 4 bases at J, with 8 bases between. CDR3 region: CASSEDGPDTQYF. The CDR3 DNA is TGTGCCAGCAGTGAGGATGGCCCAGATACGCAGTATTTT.

CDR3 loop: CASSYCRGREKLFF. The CDR3 bases are TGTGCCAGCAGTTACTGCAGGGGGCGAGAAAAACTGTTTTTT. The chain employs TRBV6-5 and TRBJ1-4; 8 positions agree with TRBD1. Germline values: CDR1 MNHEY, CDR2 SVGAGI. The CDR3 extends over 14 amino acids. V lost 1 base, J lost 8 bases, and 3 bases stayed unmatched.

The chain links TRBV3-1 to TRBJ2-7; the D gene is possibly TRBD1 (5 bases). V was shortened by 3 bases and J by 2 bases, with 8 bases between the two germline ends. CDR3 size: 13 residues. Looked up from germline, CDR1 is LGHDT and CDR2 is YNNKEL (reference sequence). CDR3 amino acids: CASSQQGPYEQYF. CDR3 DNA: TGTGCCAGCAGCCAGCAGGGCCCCTACGAGCAGTACTTC.

This rearrangement joins TRBV6-6 to TRBJ2-6; no clear D. Germline-derived CDR1 and CDR2 are MNHNY and SVGAGI (reference sequence). V gave up 7 bases and J gave up 4 bases, with 8 bases separating them. This CDR3 contains 13 residues. This CDR3 is CASIDSGANVLTF. The CDR3, as DNA: TGTGCCAGCATAGACTCCGGGGCCAACGTCCTGACTTTC.

The rearrangement uses TRBV7-9 and TRBJ1-2, with no clear D. CDR3 size: 12 residues. Trimming took 3 bases from V and 7 from J, leaving 9 bases between them. Germline assignment: CDR1 SEHNR and CDR2 FQNEAQ (reference sequence). Here the CDR3 reads CASSLGQTGYTF. CDR3 nucleotides: TGTGCCAGCAGCTTGGGCCAGACTGGCTACACCTTC.

The rearrangement joins TRBV20-1 to TRBJ2-1, with TRBD2 matching 10 bases. The CDR3 spans 16 residues. Germline CDR1 DFQATT, CDR2 SNEGSKA (reference sequence). The V gene end was trimmed by 3 bases and the J gene end by 7 bases; junction bases not matched to a gene: 12. The CDR3 spells CSASHGTSALGNEQFF. Written as DNA, the CDR3 is TGCAGTGCTAGTCACGGGACTAGCGCTTTGGGGAATGAGCAGTTCTTC.

This clonotype appeared a few times. This chain uses TRBV4-1 with TRBJ2-4, with D perhaps TRBD2 (6 bases). The J call may be faulty, since TRBJ2-7 better matches the DNA end. This CDR3 has 16 residues. The V gene's germline CDR1 is MGHRA and CDR2 YSYEKL. Here the CDR3 DNA reads TGCGCCAGCAGCCCCCTCGAGCGGGTAGCGTCCTACGAGCAGTACTTC. Translated, it gives CASSPLERVASYEQYF.

As for this clonotype: This may come from a read error, since a much larger clone is one base off. The chain employs TRBV29-1 and TRBJ2-7; D is tentatively TRBD1 or TRBD2 (5 bases each). With 7 bases removed from V and 7 bases from J, the gap between germline ends came to 14 bases. This CDR3 is 11 amino acids long. Germline V gene lookup returns CDR1 SQVTM and CDR2 ANQGSEA. The CDR3 DNA follows: TGCAGCGGGGGCGGAGGTAATGAGCAGTACTTC. Translated, it gives CSGGGGNEQYF.

The V call is TRBV18, the J call TRBJ2-6, with D unresolved. CDR1 is KGHSH and CDR2 is LQKENI in the germline V gene. The CDR3 is 15 residues long. Trimming shortened V by 6 bases and J by 4 bases, and 13 bases separated the two germline ends. The CDR3 region is CASSPETGGANVLTF. CDR3 DNA sequence: TGTGCCAGCTCCCCTGAGACGGGCGGGGCCAACGTCCTGACTTTC. The complete variable domain, with remaining parts taken from reference TRBV18 and TRBJ2-6, reads NAGVMQNPRHLVRRRGQEARLRCSPMKGHSHVYWYRQLPEEGLKFMVYLQKENIIDESGMPKERFSAEFPKEGPSILRIQQVVRGDSAAYFCASSPETGGANVLTFGAGSRLTVL.